Listed below are T cell receptor beta chains from one sample, sequenced in a study of OX40 agonist ivuxolimab in advanced cancers. Some clones are missing from TCRdb's copy, which holds only in-frame ones; the method was immunoSEQ multiplex PCR. The sample has some 80,000 clones; 89% are singletons. The sample was CD4+ or CD8+ T cells sorted from blood, taken in a trial of the OX40 agonist ivuxolimab. The receptor source for this set is an adult with an advanced solid tumor such as melanoma, head and neck, liver or kidney cancer. CDR3s include the opening cysteine and the closing phenylalanine or tryptophan. The order of the fields is CDR3 length, J gene, clone size, V gene, D gene, CDR3 protein, CDR3 DNA. D genes are given only for firm matches. Not all rows give a size; the values are once, few, many and, for expanded clones, a class.

>16|TRBJ2-4|NA|TRBV6-4|NA
CATSSLGWRAKNIQYF
TGTGCCACGTCCAGTCTGGGGTGGAGAGCCAAAAACATTCAGTACTTC
>16|TRBJ1-2|NA|TRBV5-1|NA
CASSLVAGDSNYGYTF
TGCGCCAGCAGCTTAGTCGCAGGAGACTCTAACTATGGCTACACCTTC
>16|TRBJ2-3|NA|TRBV19|NA
CASSIGATGRTDTQYF
TGTGCCAGTAGTATAGGTGCGACGGGTCGCACAGATACGCAGTATTTT
>15|TRBJ2-2|NA|TRBV14|NA
CASSQGIGDTGELFF
TGTGCCAGCAGCCAAGGCATCGGGGACACCGGGGAGCTGTTTTTT
>15|TRBJ2-5|NA|TRBV7-9|TRBD2
CASSIRLAGGETQYF
TGTGCCAGCAGCATACGACTAGCGGGGGGCGAGACCCAGTACTTC
>15|TRBJ2-6|NA|TRBV5-1|NA
CASSPGSSGANVLTF
TGCGCCAGCAGCCCAGGAAGCTCTGGGGCCAACGTCCTGACTTTC
>17|TRBJ2-1|NA|TRBV10-3|TRBD2
CAISGAGGLVSYNEQFF
TGTGCCATCAGTGGCGCGGGAGGCCTTGTGTCTTACAATGAGCAGTTCTTC
>15|TRBJ2-5|NA|TRBV11-2|NA
CASSRDPVLQETQYF
TGTGCCAGCAGCCGCGACCCAGTCCTCCAAGAGACCCAGTACTTC
>14|TRBJ1-5|NA|TRBV2|NA
CASSVDIPNQPQHF
TGTGCCAGCAGTGTTGACATCCCGAATCAGCCCCAGCATTTT
>15|TRBJ1-2|NA|TRBV9|NA
CASSVASGTNYGYTF
TGTGCCAGCAGCGTAGCTTCAGGAACTAACTATGGCTACACCTTC
>16|TRBJ2-2|NA|TRBV15|TRBD1
CATTPAGTGRTGELFF
TGTGCCACCACCCCCGCCGGGACAGGGAGGACCGGGGAGCTGTTTTTT
>16|TRBJ1-4|NA|TRBV18|NA
CASSPTRGATNEKLFF
TGTGCCAGCTCACCGACGAGGGGCGCAACTAATGAAAAACTGTTTTTT
>16|TRBJ1-2|NA|TRBV4-1|TRBD1
CASSQDRDRYNYGYTF
TGCGCCAGCAGCCAAGATCGGGACAGGTATAACTATGGCTACACCTTC
>18|TRBJ2-3|few|TRBV27|TRBD2
CASSLSFGTGGGVDTQYF
TGTGCCAGCAGTTTATCGTTTGGAACGGGAGGAGGTGTGGATACGCAGTATTTT
>14|TRBJ1-5|NA|TRBV11-2|NA
CASSPKGGNQPQHF
TGTGCCAGCAGCCCTAAAGGTGGCAATCAGCCCCAGCATTTT
>16|TRBJ1-1|once|TRBV6-6|TRBD1
CASSYSSGTANTEAFF
TGTGCCAGCAGTTACTCTAGTGGGACAGCGAACACTGAAGCTTTCTTT
>14|TRBJ1-5|NA|TRBV18|NA
CASSPAISNQPQHF
TGTGCCAGCTCGCCGGCGATTAGCAATCAGCCCCAGCATTTT
>14|TRBJ1-1|once|TRBV5-1|NA
CASSRQGGNTEAFF
TGCGCCAGCAGCCGGCAAGGGGGGAACACTGAAGCTTTCTTT
>16|TRBJ1-3|NA|TRBV5-5|TRBD1
CASSLRTGSSGNTIYF
TGTGCCAGCAGCCTAAGGACAGGGAGCTCTGGAAACACCATATATTTT
>12|TRBJ1-3|once|TRBV30|NA
CACSSSGNTIYF
TGTGCCTGTTCAAGCTCTGGAAACACCATATATTTT
>15|TRBJ2-2|NA|TRBV4-1|TRBD1
CASSPPLRGTGELFF
TGCGCCAGCAGCCCTCCTCTCAGGGGGACCGGGGAGCTGTTTTTT
>13|TRBJ1-1|NA|TRBV5-4|TRBD1
CASSRTGGTEAFF
TGTGCCAGCAGCCGCACAGGGGGCACTGAAGCTTTCTTT
>15|TRBJ2-5|NA|TRBV18|NA
CASSPRSTVQETQYF
TGTGCCAGCTCACCACGATCGACAGTCCAAGAGACCCAGTACTTC
>12|TRBJ1-1|few|TRBV15|NA
CATSRATAEAFF
TGTGCCACCAGCAGAGCTACGGCTGAAGCTTTCTTT
>13|TRBJ1-1|few|TRBV7-2|NA
CASSLDPNTEAFF
TGTGCCAGCAGCCTAGACCCGAACACTGAAGCTTTCTTT
>15|TRBJ2-1|once|TRBV2|TRBD2
CASRALAGGHNEQFF
TGTGCCAGCAGGGCCCTGGCGGGGGGTCACAATGAGCAGTTCTTC
>17|TRBJ1-5|NA|TRBV7-8|TRBD1
CASSPTRDRYSNQPQHF
TGTGCCAGCAGCCCAACCCGGGACAGATATAGCAATCAGCCCCAGCATTTT
>14|TRBJ2-1|NA|TRBV5-1|NA
CASSLEDSYNEQFF
TGCGCCAGCAGCTTGGAGGATTCCTACAATGAGCAGTTCTTC
>15|TRBJ2-7|NA|TRBV27|TRBD2
CASTLTSGYSYEQYF
TGTGCCAGCACCTTAACTAGCGGTTACTCCTACGAGCAGTACTTC
>13|TRBJ2-7|NA|TRBV10-3|TRBD1
CAISEPVRDRAYF
TGTGCCATCAGTGAGCCGGTTCGGGACAGGGCCTACTTC
>17|TRBJ1-2|NA|TRBV5-1|NA
CASSLGRNPLGWDGYTF
TGCGCCAGCAGCTTGGGGCGGAACCCTCTCGGTTGGGATGGCTACACCTTC
>14|TRBJ1-1|NA|TRBV10-3|TRBD1
CAISESLGTGSAFF
TGTGCCATCAGTGAGTCTCTCGGGACAGGGAGCGCTTTCTTT
>13|TRBJ2-4|once|TRBV5-1|NA
CASSSSPQNIQYF
TGCGCCAGCAGCTCGTCACCCCAAAACATTCAGTACTTC
>14|TRBJ1-1|NA|TRBV28|TRBD1
CASSWTGGRTEAFF
TGTGCCAGCAGTTGGACAGGGGGCCGGACTGAAGCTTTCTTT
>18|TRBJ2-1|NA|TRBV4-1|TRBD2
CASSPWGLAGGNYNEQFF
TGCGCCAGCAGCCCCTGGGGACTAGCGGGAGGTAATTACAATGAGCAGTTCTTC
>15|TRBJ2-7|NA|TRBV19|NA
CASSFLAEGGYEQYF
TGTGCCAGTAGCTTCTTAGCGGAGGGGGGCTACGAGCAGTACTTC
>14|TRBJ1-1|NA|TRBV5-1|NA
CASSPGAGSTEAFF
TGCGCCAGCAGCCCGGGGGCTGGGAGCACTGAAGCTTTCTTT
>14|TRBJ2-3|NA|TRBV9|NA
CASADRASGDTQYF
TGTGCCAGTGCGGACCGAGCCAGCGGAGATACGCAGTATTTT
>16|TRBJ2-2|NA|TRBV29-1|NA
CSVGDVAGWGTGELFF
TGCAGCGTTGGGGACGTCGCGGGGTGGGGCACCGGGGAGCTGTTTTTT
>15|TRBJ1-5|NA|TRBV6-1|TRBD1
CASTSWTGQGQPQHF
TGTGCCAGCACCTCTTGGACAGGGCAGGGTCAGCCCCAGCATTTT
>14|TRBJ2-1|NA|TRBV5-1|NA
CASSLAGNYNEQFF
TGCGCCAGCAGCTTGGCCGGGAACTACAATGAGCAGTTCTTC
>12|TRBJ1-2|NA|TRBV5-6|NA
CASSPGAYGYTF
TGTGCCAGCAGCCCCGGAGCCTATGGCTACACCTTC
>16|TRBJ2-7|NA|TRBV18|NA
CASSPETVGDASWQYF
TGTGCCAGCTCACCCGAGACCGTGGGAGACGCCAGCTGGCAGTACTTC
>14|TRBJ1-2|NA|TRBV5-1|NA
CASSLAEANYGYTF
TGCGCCAGCAGCTTGGCCGAAGCCAACTATGGCTACACCTTC
>12|TRBJ2-7|NA|TRBV5-1|TRBD2
CASSSGLAEQYF
TGCGCCAGCAGCTCGGGACTAGCCGAGCAGTACTTC
>15|TRBJ2-2|NA|TRBV19|TRBD2
CASSIGGLGSGELFF
TGTGCCAGTAGTATAGGAGGACTAGGCAGCGGGGAGCTGTTTTTT
>10|TRBJ1-3|NA|TRBV20-1|NA
CSALGNTIYF
TGCAGTGCTCTTGGAAACACCATATATTTT
>13|TRBJ1-1|NA|TRBV27|NA
CASSTGGRRGAFF
TGTGCCAGCTCGACGGGCGGTCGCCGGGGAGCTTTCTTT
>14|TRBJ1-1|once|TRBV7-9|NA
CASSLQRKNTEAFF
TGTGCCAGCAGCTTACAAAGGAAGAACACTGAAGCTTTCTTT
>15|TRBJ2-3|NA|TRBV6-1|NA
CASSEGTGSTDTQYF
TGTGCCAGCAGTGAAGGTACTGGGAGCACAGATACGCAGTATTTT
>14|TRBJ2-1|NA|TRBV19|NA
CASSITPGQSGQFF
TGTGCCAGTAGTATTACGCCTGGACAATCGGGGCAGTTCTTC
>14|TRBJ2-7|NA|TRBV5-1|TRBD1
CASSFETGGDEQYF
TGCGCCAGCAGCTTCGAGACAGGGGGCGACGAGCAGTACTTC
>14|TRBJ1-2|few|TRBV2|NA
CASRARGPEYGYTF
TGTGCCAGCAGAGCCAGGGGCCCCGAATATGGCTACACCTTC
>15|TRBJ1-6|NA|TRBV14|NA
CASSPPGLNNSPLHF
TGTGCCAGCAGCCCTCCGGGCCTAAATAATTCACCCCTCCACTTT
>15|TRBJ1-1|NA|TRBV5-1|NA
CASSWAGGGNTEAFF
TGCGCCAGCAGCTGGGCCGGCGGAGGGAACACTGAAGCTTTCTTT
>16|TRBJ1-2|NA|TRBV12-5|NA
CASGLVTGEVVYGYTF
TGTGCTAGTGGTTTAGTTACAGGTGAAGTAGTTTATGGCTACACCTTC
>13|TRBJ1-2|NA|TRBV6-1|NA
CASSQGGLYGYTF
TGTGCCAGCAGTCAAGGGGGGCTTTATGGCTACACCTTC
>12|TRBJ1-1|NA|TRBV6-6|NA
CASRGQSTEAFF
TGTGCCAGCAGGGGGCAGAGCACTGAAGCTTTCTTT
>12|TRBJ2-1|once|TRBV29-1|TRBD2
CSVRTSWGEQFF
TGCAGCGTTAGGACTAGCTGGGGTGAGCAGTTCTTC
>14|TRBJ1-5|NA|TRBV10-3|NA
CAISAREGNQPQHF
TGTGCCATCAGTGCCAGGGAAGGGAATCAGCCCCAGCATTTT